Listed below are T cell receptor beta chains from one sample, sequenced in a study of shared T cell receptors in the human thymus. This table comes from immunoSEQ multiplex PCR, and its TCRdb copy is limited to in-frame clones, with some not included. Found here are 700,000 or so clones, 70% to 90% of them singletons; the top ten hold about 0.011%. These data also featured in a second study, about human thymus T cells.

Specimen: thymocytes. The source of these receptors is a girl under three years old with a congenital heart defect. CDR3s include the opening cysteine and the closing phenylalanine or tryptophan. Each record gives: V gene, J gene, clone size, D gene, CDR3 DNA, CDR3 protein. A D gene is named only where the DNA matches it firmly. Rows give clone size only sometimes, using once, few, many, or a class for an expanded clone.

TRBV10-1	TRBJ1-5	.	TRBD1	TGCGCCAGCAGTGAAAGCAGGGGGCTCGGGCAGCCCCAGCATTTT	CASSESRGLGQPQHF
TRBV2	TRBJ1-5	.	TRBD1	TGTGCCAGCAGTGAAGAGGGGACGGGACAGGTAAACACGGGGCAGCCCCAGCATTTT	CASSEEGTGQVNTGQPQHF
TRBV10-3	TRBJ2-7	.	TRBD2	TGTGCCATCAGCCCCCTCCCGACTAGCGGGGGGGCCTACGAGCAGTACTTC	CAISPLPTSGGAYEQYF
TRBV28	TRBJ2-7	.	.	TGTGCCAGCAGTTCCCCGGTCCTAACCCAACCTCTGGAGTACTTC	CASSSPVLTQPLEYF
TRBV10-3	TRBJ1-3	.	.	TGTGCCATCAGTGCGGTCCGAAACACCATATATTTT	CAISAVRNTIYF
TRBV23-1	TRBJ2-1	.	TRBD1	TGCGCCAGCACTCGACAGGGCCGCCGCAATGAGCAGTTCTTC	CASTRQGRRNEQFF
TRBV5-1	TRBJ1-3	.	.	TGCGCCAGCAGCCCGCAGGGGCTCTCTGGAAACACCATATATTTT	CASSPQGLSGNTIYF
TRBV7-6	TRBJ2-5	.	TRBD2	TGTGCCAGCAGCTCGCGGGACTACATAGGACAAGAGACCCAGTACTTC	CASSSRDYIGQETQYF
TRBV27	TRBJ2-5	.	.	TGTGCCAGCAGTTTATATAGCCGAGGTCGACAGAATAAAGAGACCCAGTACTTC	CASSLYSRGRQNKETQYF
TRBV5-6	TRBJ1-2	.	TRBD1	TGTGCCAGCAGCTCAGCCCGACAGGGGGGGGCTTCCTATGGCTACACCTTC	CASSSARQGGASYGYTF
TRBV4-1	TRBJ2-7	few	.	TGCGCCAGCAGCCCTAGCACGGGCCGCCTCTCCTACGAGCAGTACTTC	CASSPSTGRLSYEQYF
TRBV14	TRBJ2-7	.	.	TGTGCCAGCAGCCAACACACCTTCTACGAGCAGTACTTC	CASSQHTFYEQYF
TRBV7-7	TRBJ1-4	.	.	TGTGCTAGCACCCTATTAGCCCCCTCCGGGACAATCCGTGAAAAACTGTTTTTT	CASTLLAPSGTIREKLFF
TRBV11-1	TRBJ2-3	.	TRBD1	TGTGTCAGCAGCTTTCAGGGGGCGGTAACAGATACGCAGTATTTT	CVSSFQGAVTDTQYF
TRBV19	TRBJ1-1	few	.	TGTGCCAGTAGTATCCTCGGACACAGGAACACTGAAGCTTTCTTT	CASSILGHRNTEAFF
TRBV7-2	TRBJ1-5	.	TRBD1	TGTGCCAGCAGCTTAGAGGGACAGAGCCCCAATCAGCCCCAGCATTTT	CASSLEGQSPNQPQHF
TRBV7-9	TRBJ2-2	.	.	TGTGCCGTAAGTAGACAGGAAAACACCGGGGAGCTGTTTTTT	CAVSRQENTGELFF
TRBV6-1	TRBJ1-5	.	TRBD1	TGTGCCAGCAGTGAAGGGGGACAGGTGGAGCAGCCCCAGCATTTT	CASSEGGQVEQPQHF
TRBV5-4	TRBJ1-6	.	TRBD1	TGTGCCAGCAGCGCATGGACAGGGAGAAATTCCCCCCTCCACTTT	CASSAWTGRNSPLHF
TRBV9	TRBJ2-2	.	.	TGTGCCAGCAGCGTTAGACAGGACCCACCCCCTTACACCGGGGAGCTGTTTTTT	CASSVRQDPPPYTGELFF
TRBV13	TRBJ2-7	.	TRBD1	TGTGCCAGCAGCTTACTCCAGGACAGGCAGTACGAGCAGTACTTC	CASSLLQDRQYEQYF
TRBV9	TRBJ2-3	.	.	TGTGCCAGTAACCTTGGCGGGGGCACAGATACGCAGTATTTT	CASNLGGGTDTQYF
TRBV4-1	TRBJ1-1	.	.	TGCGCCAGCAGCCCGACGGGACGCGGGGACACTGAAGCTTTCTTT	CASSPTGRGDTEAFF
TRBV10-3	TRBJ1-2	.	.	TGTGCCATCAGTGAGTTCGGGGTCTCCGACCTGATTCTTGGCTACACCTTC	CAISEFGVSDLILGYTF
TRBV27	TRBJ2-1	.	TRBD2	TGTGCCAGCAGTTACGGGACTAGCGGGTATGATGAGCAGTTCTTC	CASSYGTSGYDEQFF
TRBV14	TRBJ1-1	few	.	TGTGCCAGCAGCCAAGTAGCATACCTACGGGGGAACACTGAAGCTTTCTTT	CASSQVAYLRGNTEAFF
TRBV5-1	TRBJ1-1	once	TRBD1	TGCGCCAGCTCTGCCCGACAGGGGTCTAATGGGAAAATGAACACTGAAGCTTTCTTT	CASSARQGSNGKMNTEAFF
TRBV27	TRBJ1-1	.	TRBD1	TGTGCCAGCAGACAATCCCGGGACAGGGATGCTTTCTTT	CASRQSRDRDAFF
TRBV2	TRBJ1-4	.	TRBD1	TGTGCCAGCAGACGGGACAGGGTCCCCCCTGCAACTAATGAAAAACTGTTTTTT	CASRRDRVPPATNEKLFF
TRBV28	TRBJ1-5	.	.	TGTGCCAGCAGTTTATACCCAGGGTGGGGCAATCAGCCCCAGCATTTT	CASSLYPGWGNQPQHF
TRBV27	TRBJ1-4	once	TRBD1	TGTGCCAGCAGTTTCGGACAGGGTGGAACTGAGAATGAAAAACTGTTTTTT	CASSFGQGGTENEKLFF
TRBV5-1	TRBJ1-2	.	.	TGCGCCAGCAGCCCCCCGGGGGGCTGGAACTATGGCTACACCTTC	CASSPPGGWNYGYTF
TRBV2	TRBJ2-5	.	TRBD2	TGTGCCAGCCAGTTGTCACTAGCGCTCGGGACGGGGTACTTC	CASQLSLALGTGYF
TRBV5-1	TRBJ2-3	.	TRBD1	TGCGCCAGCCGGACAGGGTGCACAGATACGCAGTATTTT	CASRTGCTDTQYF
TRBV6-5	TRBJ1-2	.	.	TGTGCCAGCAATAGGGGATGGGGAAATGGCTACACCTTC	CASNRGWGNGYTF
TRBV27	TRBJ2-7	.	TRBD1	TGTGCCAGCAGTTATACAGGGGTCGGCGACGAGCAGTACTTC	CASSYTGVGDEQYF
TRBV2	TRBJ1-1	.	TRBD1	TGTGCCAGCTGTTCAAGGGGGCTTACTGAAGCTTTCTTT	CASCSRGLTEAFF
TRBV6-1	TRBJ1-1	.	.	TGTGCCAGCGTTCGGTGGCCCGCATGGGAGACTGAAGCTTTCTTT	CASVRWPAWETEAFF
TRBV11-2	TRBJ1-1	.	.	TGTGCCAGCAGCTTAGTGGTTCGGGGTGAACGCACTGAAGCTTTCTTT	CASSLVVRGERTEAFF
TRBV4-1	TRBJ2-1	.	.	TGCGCCAGCAGCCCGAATCGACAGACCGTTTCCTACAATGAGCAGTTCTTC	CASSPNRQTVSYNEQFF
TRBV7-8	TRBJ2-2	.	TRBD1	TGTGCCAGCAGCTCCGCTTATGGGACAGGGGGCGCCGAGGCCGGGGAGCTGTTTTTT	CASSSAYGTGGAEAGELFF
TRBV15	TRBJ1-4	.	.	TGTGCCACCAGCGCAGAGAGGGAAAAACTGTTTTTT	CATSAEREKLFF
TRBV5-6	TRBJ1-2	.	.	TGTGCCAGCATAAAACTCGAGGGACTCTATGGCTACACCTTC	CASIKLEGLYGYTF
TRBV5-1	TRBJ1-2	once	.	TGCGCCAGCAGCTTGCTCATCTGGGGCGACTATGGCTACACCTTC	CASSLLIWGDYGYTF
TRBV5-8	TRBJ1-5	few	TRBD1	TGTGCCAGCAGCTTGGGGTTTGGAGGGGGCTTCGGGGGCAATCAGCCCCAGCATTTT	CASSLGFGGGFGGNQPQHF
TRBV7-2	TRBJ2-7	.	TRBD2	TGTGCCAGCAGCTTTTGGGGGGAGGGGTGTGGTTCCTACGAGCAGTACTTC	CASSFWGEGCGSYEQYF
TRBV11-3	TRBJ2-7	once	TRBD2	TGTGCCAGCAGCGACATATCTCCCGGGACTAGCGGGGCCGGCGAGCAGTACTTC	CASSDISPGTSGAGEQYF
TRBV25-1	TRBJ2-1	.	.	TGTGCCAGCGACCGGGCACCACAGGGTGGAGAGCAGTTCTTC	CASDRAPQGGEQFF
TRBV4-3	TRBJ1-1	.	TRBD1	TGCGCCAGCAGCCGGGGACAGGGGGCCACTGAAGCTTTCTTT	CASSRGQGATEAFF
TRBV6-9	TRBJ2-7	.	TRBD2	TGTGCCAGCAGCACGGGGACTAGCGGGGGGGCGTACGAGCAGTACTTC	CASSTGTSGGAYEQYF
TRBV9	TRBJ1-6	.	TRBD1	TGTGCCAGCAGCCCCGGTGGGACAGGGAATAATTCCCCCCTCCACTTT	CASSPGGTGNNSPLHF
TRBV29-1	TRBJ1-1	.	.	TGCAGCGTTGAGGGGAGGGAAGCTTTCTTT	CSVEGREAFF
TRBV10-1	TRBJ2-7	.	TRBD1	TGCGCCAGCCAAGCGGGACAGGGAAGCTCCTACGAGCAGTACTTC	CASQAGQGSSYEQYF
TRBV7-9	TRBJ1-1	.	TRBD1	TGTGCCAGCAGCCCAAATGGACAGGCCAATAAGGGCGACACTGAAGCTTTCTTT	CASSPNGQANKGDTEAFF
TRBV25-1	TRBJ2-7	.	TRBD1	TGTGCCAGCAGTGAACCACGGACAGGGACCCCCTACGAGCAGTACTTC	CASSEPRTGTPYEQYF